This TCR beta chain was sequenced during a study of post-analysis software for immune sequencing data. Study details: Secondary progressive, relapsing-remitting and progressive-relapsing multiple sclerosis were among the included disease courses.

General study points: Controls showed significantly higher normalized Chao1 diversity than did multiple sclerosis patients. F measure clustering grouped samples strongly by preparation batch. Included in a set of roughly five TRBV segments more frequent in patients than controls were TRBV5-6, TRBV5-1 and TRBV20-1.

As concerns this clonotype: The antigen is not known.

CDR3 length: 13 amino acids. Sequencing libraries made from TCR beta cDNA carried unique molecular identifiers. Input populations of 1 to 10 million T cells gave rise to about 480,000 cDNA molecules. A single record per CDR3 protein comes from TCRdb applying MiXCR to the PCR reads. This sample carries about half a million distinct CDR3 sequences, over 35% of them seen once, and the ten largest clones take roughly 12%. Sequenced input: blood. The sequence was obtained from a girl aged 5 to 17 with multiple sclerosis. The chain carries TRBV21-1 and TRBJ1-1; the table's D call, TRBD1, has no DNA check behind it. TRBV21-1 is a listed pseudogene. CDR3 amino acids: CARDWSGDTEAFF. CDR3 DNA: TGTGCCAGGGATTGGTCGGGGGACACTGAAGCTTTCTTT.